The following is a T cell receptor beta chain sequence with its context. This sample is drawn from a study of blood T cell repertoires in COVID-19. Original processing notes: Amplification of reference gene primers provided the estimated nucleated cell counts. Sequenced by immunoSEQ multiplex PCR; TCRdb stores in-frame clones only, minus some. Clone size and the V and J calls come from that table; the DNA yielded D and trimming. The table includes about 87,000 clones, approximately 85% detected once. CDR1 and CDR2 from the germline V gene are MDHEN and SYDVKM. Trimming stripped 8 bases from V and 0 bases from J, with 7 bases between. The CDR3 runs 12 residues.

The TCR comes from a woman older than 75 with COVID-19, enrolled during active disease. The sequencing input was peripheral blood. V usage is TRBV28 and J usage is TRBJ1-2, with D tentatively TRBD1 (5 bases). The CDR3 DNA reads TGTGCCAGCGACAGTACTAACTATGGCTACACCTTC. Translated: CASDSTNYGYTF.